These T cell receptor beta chains were read from a single sample in a study of T-cell memory formation after mild COVID-19. TCRdb reanalysed the 5' RACE reads using MiXCR and keeps one entry per CDR3 protein. Here the sample spans about 390,000 distinct CDR3 sequences, about 17% being singletons. Sequenced sample: PBMCs or a T cell subset sorted from them (not recorded which). The receptor set was obtained from a man aged 18 to 29 who had mild COVID-19 (a few samples of this study predate the infection). Cell type and time point are not known. CDR3s include the opening cysteine and the closing phenylalanine or tryptophan. The D gene is left open where the match is weak. Clone size is given for some rows only: seen once, a few or many times, or a class if the clone is expanded.

clone_size: many
v_call: TRBV12-3/TRBV12-4
j_call: TRBJ1-5
d_call: NA
cdr3_nt: TGTGCCAGCAGTTTGAGGGGTAGCAATCAGCCCCAGCATTTT
cdr3_aa: CASSLRGSNQPQHF

clone_size: NA
v_call: TRBV20-1
j_call: TRBJ2-5
d_call: NA
cdr3_nt: TGCAGTGCTAGAAATGTATGGGGTCGGGGAGCGACCCAGTACTTC
cdr3_aa: CSARNVWGRGATQYF

clone_size: NA
v_call: TRBV4-1
j_call: TRBJ1-4
d_call: TRBD1
cdr3_nt: TGCGCCAGCAGCCAGTCCGGGACAGTGAATGAAAAACTGTTTTTT
cdr3_aa: CASSQSGTVNEKLFF

clone_size: few
v_call: TRBV29-1
j_call: TRBJ2-1
d_call: NA
cdr3_nt: TGCAGCGTACCAACGTACAATGAGCAGTTCTTC
cdr3_aa: CSVPTYNEQFF

clone_size: few
v_call: TRBV5-6
j_call: TRBJ1-5
d_call: NA
cdr3_nt: TGTGCCAGCAGCTTGGGCAGGGTGACTCAGCCCCAGCATTTT
cdr3_aa: CASSLGRVTQPQHF

clone_size: NA
v_call: TRBV7-8
j_call: TRBJ2-7
d_call: TRBD1
cdr3_nt: TGTGCCAGCAGCTTACCTGACAGGGATGGAGTCGAGCAGTACTTC
cdr3_aa: CASSLPDRDGVEQYF

clone_size: many
v_call: TRBV7-6
j_call: TRBJ2-7
d_call: NA
cdr3_nt: TGTGCCAGCAGCTTAATCCAGGACGAGCAGTACTTC
cdr3_aa: CASSLIQDEQYF

clone_size: few
v_call: TRBV4-2
j_call: TRBJ2-4
d_call: TRBD2
cdr3_nt: TGTGCCAGCAGCCAAGAGCTAGCGGGGGTTCTTTTGGCCAAAAACATTCAGTACTTC
cdr3_aa: CASSQELAGVLLAKNIQYF

clone_size: once
v_call: TRBV6-5
j_call: TRBJ1-2
d_call: TRBD1
cdr3_nt: TGTGCCAGCAGTCAGACAGGGTTTGGCTATGGCTACACCTTC
cdr3_aa: CASSQTGFGYGYTF

clone_size: few
v_call: TRBV5-1
j_call: TRBJ2-1
d_call: TRBD1
cdr3_nt: TGCGCCAGCAGGTTGACAGGGAGCTCCTACAATGAGCAGTTCTTC
cdr3_aa: CASRLTGSSYNEQFF

clone_size: many
v_call: TRBV5-1
j_call: TRBJ2-7
d_call: NA
cdr3_nt: TGCGCCAGCAGCGGGAAGGTCCCCTCCTACGAGCAGTACTTC
cdr3_aa: CASSGKVPSYEQYF

clone_size: NA
v_call: TRBV6-2/TRBV6-3
j_call: TRBJ1-6
d_call: NA
cdr3_nt: TGTGCCAGCACCAAGACAGGAATGAGTTCACCCCTCCACTTT
cdr3_aa: CASTKTGMSSPLHF

clone_size: once
v_call: TRBV7-9
j_call: TRBJ1-1
d_call: NA
cdr3_nt: TGTGCCAGCAGCTTAGCGCGGGGGAGCGGTTTCTTT
cdr3_aa: CASSLARGSGFF

clone_size: few
v_call: TRBV10-3
j_call: TRBJ2-7
d_call: NA
cdr3_nt: TGTGCCATCCGAGGCAGGGGAAGGAACGAGCAGTACTTC
cdr3_aa: CAIRGRGRNEQYF

clone_size: few
v_call: TRBV15
j_call: TRBJ2-3
d_call: TRBD1
cdr3_nt: TGTGCCACCAGCAGGACAGGGGGTAGCACAGATACGCAGTATTTT
cdr3_aa: CATSRTGGSTDTQYF

clone_size: few
v_call: TRBV4-2
j_call: TRBJ2-1
d_call: NA
cdr3_nt: TGTGCCAGCAGCCAAGACGGGAGTGGGATTGAGCAGTTCTTC
cdr3_aa: CASSQDGSGIEQFF

clone_size: few
v_call: TRBV7-9
j_call: TRBJ2-5
d_call: NA
cdr3_nt: TGTGCCAGCAGCTTAGGGACAGTAGTCTCAACCCAGTACTTC
cdr3_aa: CASSLGTVVSTQYF

clone_size: many
v_call: TRBV7-9
j_call: TRBJ1-5
d_call: NA
cdr3_nt: TGTGCCAGCAGCGACCGGGGCCTGCCCCAGCATTTT
cdr3_aa: CASSDRGLPQHF

clone_size: NA
v_call: TRBV20-1
j_call: TRBJ1-1
d_call: TRBD1
cdr3_nt: TGCAGTGCTAGAGACAGGGGGACTGAAGCTTTCTTT
cdr3_aa: CSARDRGTEAFF

clone_size: NA
v_call: TRBV9
j_call: TRBJ2-3
d_call: NA
cdr3_nt: TGTGCCAGCAGCGTAGTTAGCGGTGACACAGATACGCAGTATTTT
cdr3_aa: CASSVVSGDTDTQYF

clone_size: few
v_call: TRBV10-3
j_call: TRBJ2-7
d_call: NA
cdr3_nt: TGTGCCATCAGTGAGTCCGTTGGGCCCCAGGGGGAGCAGTACTTC
cdr3_aa: CAISESVGPQGEQYF

clone_size: few
v_call: TRBV30
j_call: TRBJ2-7
d_call: TRBD1
cdr3_nt: TGTGCCTGGAGTGTAGGGGGCAAGCAGTACTTC
cdr3_aa: CAWSVGGKQYF

clone_size: NA
v_call: TRBV28
j_call: TRBJ2-1
d_call: TRBD1
cdr3_nt: TGTGCCAGCACTACAGGGGATCCTTACAATGAGCAGTTCTTC
cdr3_aa: CASTTGDPYNEQFF

clone_size: NA
v_call: TRBV30
j_call: TRBJ1-1
d_call: NA
cdr3_nt: TGTGCCTGGAGTGGTCGGACAGCGTCTGAAGCTTTCTTT
cdr3_aa: CAWSGRTASEAFF

clone_size: NA
v_call: TRBV18
j_call: TRBJ2-1
d_call: NA
cdr3_nt: TGTGCCAGCTCACCATCGGGACACAATGAGCAGTTCTTC
cdr3_aa: CASSPSGHNEQFF

clone_size: NA
v_call: TRBV9
j_call: TRBJ2-5
d_call: TRBD2
cdr3_nt: TGTGCCAGCAGCCGGGTAGCGGGGGGCCAAGAGACCCAGTACTTC
cdr3_aa: CASSRVAGGQETQYF

clone_size: NA
v_call: TRBV6-5
j_call: TRBJ2-1
d_call: NA
cdr3_nt: TGTGCCAGCAGCTCCGAGGGGCACAATGAGCAGTTCTTC
cdr3_aa: CASSSEGHNEQFF

clone_size: many
v_call: TRBV28
j_call: TRBJ2-2
d_call: TRBD2
cdr3_nt: TGTGCCAGCGGGGGGGGTGCCGGGGAGCTGTTTTTT
cdr3_aa: CASGGGAGELFF

clone_size: once
v_call: TRBV5-1
j_call: TRBJ2-6
d_call: NA
cdr3_nt: TGCGCCAGCAGCTTGGTTCCAGGGAGCTCTGGGGCCAACGTCCTGACTTTC
cdr3_aa: CASSLVPGSSGANVLTF

clone_size: NA
v_call: TRBV4-3
j_call: TRBJ2-1
d_call: NA
cdr3_nt: TGCGCCAGCAGCCAAGAATCAGTGTACAATGAGCAGTTCTTC
cdr3_aa: CASSQESVYNEQFF

clone_size: NA
v_call: TRBV9
j_call: TRBJ1-3
d_call: NA
cdr3_nt: TGTGCCAGCAGCCCCCGGGACGCCGACTCTGGAAACACCATATATTTT
cdr3_aa: CASSPRDADSGNTIYF

clone_size: NA
v_call: TRBV6-6
j_call: TRBJ2-5
d_call: NA
cdr3_nt: TGTGCCAGCAGTTACACAGGGAAGGAGACCCAGTACTTC
cdr3_aa: CASSYTGKETQYF

clone_size: NA
v_call: TRBV5-5
j_call: TRBJ2-7
d_call: NA
cdr3_nt: TGTGCCAGCAGCCCCGGGACCCCGGGGATCTACGAGCAGTACTTC
cdr3_aa: CASSPGTPGIYEQYF

clone_size: few
v_call: TRBV4-3
j_call: TRBJ2-7
d_call: NA
cdr3_nt: TGCGCCAGCAGCCAAGAGGCGAGAAACGAGCAGTACTTC
cdr3_aa: CASSQEARNEQYF

clone_size: few
v_call: TRBV5-1
j_call: TRBJ2-7
d_call: NA
cdr3_nt: TGCGCCAGCAGCAATCAGGGTAGCTCCGAGCAGTACTTC
cdr3_aa: CASSNQGSSEQYF

clone_size: few
v_call: TRBV15
j_call: TRBJ2-2
d_call: NA
cdr3_nt: TGTGCCACCAGGCGAGGGGCAACCGGGGAGCTGTTTTTT
cdr3_aa: CATRRGATGELFF

clone_size: few
v_call: TRBV4-3
j_call: TRBJ2-1
d_call: NA
cdr3_nt: TGCGCCAGCAGCCAAGATCGTCGGGCCTACTCCTACAATGAGCAGTTCTTC
cdr3_aa: CASSQDRRAYSYNEQFF

clone_size: NA
v_call: TRBV5-5
j_call: TRBJ1-1
d_call: NA
cdr3_nt: TGTGCCAGCAGCTTCAGGCAGGGAAACATGAACACTGAAGCTTTCTTT
cdr3_aa: CASSFRQGNMNTEAFF

clone_size: NA
v_call: TRBV5-5
j_call: TRBJ2-6
d_call: NA
cdr3_nt: TGTGCCAGCAGCTTGTCAGCTGGGGCCAACGTCCTGACTTTC
cdr3_aa: CASSLSAGANVLTF

clone_size: NA
v_call: TRBV2
j_call: TRBJ2-3
d_call: NA
cdr3_nt: TGTGCCATTAAAGAGGGGGGAGGAGTAGATACGCAGTATTTT
cdr3_aa: CAIKEGGGVDTQYF

clone_size: once
v_call: TRBV11-2
j_call: TRBJ2-5
d_call: NA
cdr3_nt: TGTGCCAGCAGCCCTCTTGCGGGGAAGATGGAGACCCAGTACTTC
cdr3_aa: CASSPLAGKMETQYF